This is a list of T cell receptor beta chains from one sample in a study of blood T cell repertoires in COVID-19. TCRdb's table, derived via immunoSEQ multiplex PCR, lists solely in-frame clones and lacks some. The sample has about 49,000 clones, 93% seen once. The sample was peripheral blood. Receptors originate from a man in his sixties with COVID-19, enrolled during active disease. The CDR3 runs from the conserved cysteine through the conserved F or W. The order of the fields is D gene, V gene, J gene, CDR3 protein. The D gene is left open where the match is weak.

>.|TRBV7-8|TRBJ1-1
CASSTLNNRVGAFF
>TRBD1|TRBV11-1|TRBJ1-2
CASSAGPTGGSGYTF
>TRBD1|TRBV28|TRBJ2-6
CASRETGGKAGANVLTF
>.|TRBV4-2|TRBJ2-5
CASSQEFRAETQYF
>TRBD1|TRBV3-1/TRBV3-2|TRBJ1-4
CASSPGQGVNEKLFF
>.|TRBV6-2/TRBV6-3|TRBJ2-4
CASSADTGRLAKNIQYF
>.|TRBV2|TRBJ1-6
CASSRVRLDSSNSPLHF
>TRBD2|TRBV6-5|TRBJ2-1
CASRPPSGRNNEQFF
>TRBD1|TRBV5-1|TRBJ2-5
CASSSGQGGGETQYF
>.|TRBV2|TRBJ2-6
CAIHRDGANVLTF
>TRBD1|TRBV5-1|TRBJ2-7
CASSPGVQGASNEQYF
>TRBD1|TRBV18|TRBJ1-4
CASGGQGTNEKLFF
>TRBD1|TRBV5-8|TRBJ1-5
CASSLGDSPLNQPQHF
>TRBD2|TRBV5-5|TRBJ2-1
CASSLGLAPYNEQFF
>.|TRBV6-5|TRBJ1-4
CASSYWVAGDKGLFF
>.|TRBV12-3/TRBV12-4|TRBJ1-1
CASSLLRETEAFF
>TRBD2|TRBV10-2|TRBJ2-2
CASSTHGVAGAPGELFF
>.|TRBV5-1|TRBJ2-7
CASSLGAGPNYEQYF
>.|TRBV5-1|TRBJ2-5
CASSLSGASTQETQYF
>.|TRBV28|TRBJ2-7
CASSSGAGAYEQYF
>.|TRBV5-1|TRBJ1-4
CASRQSGADNEKLFF
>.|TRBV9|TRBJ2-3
CASTPSPRGTDTQYF
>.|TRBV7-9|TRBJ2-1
CASSAMRSNLLLEGEQFF
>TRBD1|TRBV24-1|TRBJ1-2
CATSKGTGLVGHGYTF
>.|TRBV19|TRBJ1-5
CASSPLALTNQPQHF
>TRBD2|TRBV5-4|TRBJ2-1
CASSLPSGSSYNEQFF
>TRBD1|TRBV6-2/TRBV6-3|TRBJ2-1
CASRPPGTGNNNEQFF
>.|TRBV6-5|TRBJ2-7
CASRWSYEQYF
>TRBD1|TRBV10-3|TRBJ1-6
CAISGGGQGSSPLHF
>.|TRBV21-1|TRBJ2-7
CASSPALYRSPREQYF
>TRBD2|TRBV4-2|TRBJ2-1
CASSRIGTSGVYNEQFF
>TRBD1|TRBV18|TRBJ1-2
CASSRQDRAGYGYTF
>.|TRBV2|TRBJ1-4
CASRGQGLFNEKLFF
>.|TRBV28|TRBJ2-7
CASSVQPREGEQYF
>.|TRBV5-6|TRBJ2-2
CASSLGLGTPLSGELFF
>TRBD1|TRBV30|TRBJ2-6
CAWRIQGASGANVLTF
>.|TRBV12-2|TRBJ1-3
CASRPPYRAGNTIYF
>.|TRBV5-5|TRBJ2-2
CASSWERVAGELFF
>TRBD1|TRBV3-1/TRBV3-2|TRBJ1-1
CASSPTGGRTEAFF
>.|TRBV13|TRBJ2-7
CASSSGPTGVYEQYF
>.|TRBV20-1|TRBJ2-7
CSAGPSVEQYF